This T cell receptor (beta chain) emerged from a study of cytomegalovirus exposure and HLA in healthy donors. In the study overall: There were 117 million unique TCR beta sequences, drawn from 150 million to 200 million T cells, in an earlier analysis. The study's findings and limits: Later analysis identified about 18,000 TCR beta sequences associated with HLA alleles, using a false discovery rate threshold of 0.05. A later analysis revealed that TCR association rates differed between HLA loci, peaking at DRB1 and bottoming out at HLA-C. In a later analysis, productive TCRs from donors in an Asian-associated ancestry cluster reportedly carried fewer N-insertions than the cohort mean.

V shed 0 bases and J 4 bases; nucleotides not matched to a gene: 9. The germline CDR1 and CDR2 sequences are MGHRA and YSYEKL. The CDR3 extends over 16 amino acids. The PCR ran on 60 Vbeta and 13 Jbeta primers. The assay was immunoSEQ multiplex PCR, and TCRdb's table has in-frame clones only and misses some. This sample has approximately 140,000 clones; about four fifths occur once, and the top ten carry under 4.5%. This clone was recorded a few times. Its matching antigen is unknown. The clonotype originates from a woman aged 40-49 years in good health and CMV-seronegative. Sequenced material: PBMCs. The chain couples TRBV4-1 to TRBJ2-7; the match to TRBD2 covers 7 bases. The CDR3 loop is CASSQDRLAELYEQYF. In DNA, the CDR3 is TGCGCCAGCAGCCAAGATCGCCTAGCGGAGTTATACGAGCAGTACTTC.